The 32 T cell receptor beta chains below all came from one sample that was sequenced in a study of blood T cell repertoires in COVID-19. TCRdb's table, derived via immunoSEQ multiplex PCR, lists solely in-frame clones and lacks some. The profile covers about 130,000 clones, with approximately 86% appearing a single time and approximately 2.3% taken by the ten largest. The sample was PBMCs or T cells enriched from blood (not recorded which). The receptors stem from a woman between 50 and 59 years old who had recovered from COVID-19.

The V gene is TRBV25-1, the J gene TRBJ1-1; 8 bases map to TRBD1. J was trimmed by 5 bases and V by 4 bases; bases with no gene match: 9. The CDR3 consists of 15 residues. CDR1 is MGHDK, CDR2 SYGVNS, per germline. The CDR3 loop reads CASSGGGRGRTEAFF. CDR3 sequence (DNA): TGTGCCAGCAGTGGTGGGGGCAGGGGGCGAACTGAAGCTTTCTTT.

The CDR3 region is CASSEGSSGGYTF. The CDR3 DNA follows: TGTGCCAGCAGTGAAGGGTCTTCGGGTGGCTACACCTTC. The chain combines TRBV2 with TRBJ1-2; D is unresolved. The CDR3 is 13 residues long. Trimming stripped 1 base from V and 7 bases from J, with 10 bases between. Germline CDR1 reads SNHLY; CDR2 reads FYNNEI.

The rearrangement joins TRBV9 to TRBJ1-2, with D unclear. This CDR3 is 15 amino acids long. Germline V gene data show CDR1 as SGDLS and CDR2 as YYNGEE. V lost 0 bases, J lost 0 bases, and 9 bases lay in between. The CDR3 bases are TGTGCCAGCAGCGTAGGCGGGGATTCTAACTATGGCTACACCTTC. This codes for CASSVGGDSNYGYTF.

This chain uses TRBV27 with TRBJ2-7; 10 nucleotides agree with TRBD1. V lost 4 bases to trimming and J lost 6 bases; unmatched junction nucleotides: 9. CDR1 is MNHEY and CDR2 is SMNVEV in the germline V gene (reference sequence). The CDR3 covers 15 residues. The CDR3 spells CASSWGTGEPAEQYF. CDR3 DNA sequence: TGTGCCAGCAGTTGGGGGACAGGGGAGCCCGCCGAGCAGTACTTC.

This chain joins TRBV3-1 (or the pseudogene TRBV3-2) and TRBJ2-6; D is unclear. Trimming stripped 1 base from V and 0 bases from J, with 10 bases between. This CDR3 spans 17 amino acids. Germline V gene sequence: CDR1 LGHDT, CDR2 YNNKEL (reference sequence). CDR3 protein: CASSQVPTISGANVLTF. DNA for the CDR3: TGTGCCAGCAGCCAAGTTCCAACTATCTCTGGGGCCAACGTCCTGACTTTC.

The rearrangement uses TRBV19 and TRBJ1-2; TRBD1 is a possible D gene (6 bases). CDR3 size: 15 residues. Germline values: CDR1 LNHDA, CDR2 SQIVND (reference sequence). Trimming took 2 bases from V and 5 from J, leaving 15 bases between them. The CDR3 DNA reads as TGTGCCAGTAGTATACCGGAGGGGGGGGTGTATGGCTACACCTTC. This encodes CASSIPEGGVYGYTF.

The chain recombines TRBV19 with TRBJ2-7, with D possibly TRBD1 on 5 matching bases. Between the trimmed V and J ends, which lost 4 bases and 3 bases, there was a span of 13 bases. From germline, CDR1 is LNHDA and CDR2 SQIVND (reference sequence). This CDR3 contains 14 residues. In nucleotides, the CDR3 is TGTGCCAGTAGTAACGTCCGACAGAACTACGAGCAGTACTTC. Its translation: CASSNVRQNYEQYF.

This clone was seen a single time. CDR3 region: CASSRLAPDEDNYGYTF. CDR3 coding DNA: TGTGCCAGTAGTCGCCTAGCCCCGGACGAGGATAACTATGGCTACACCTTC. The rearrangement joins TRBV19 to TRBJ1-2; D call uncertain. Germline V gives CDR1 LNHDA, CDR2 SQIVND (reference sequence). The V gene lost 5 bases and the J gene lost 1 base, with 20 bases spanning the gap. The CDR3 contains 17 residues.

As for this clone: One end of the junction does not line up with germline, which may come from a read error. The rearrangement links TRBV28 to TRBJ2-7; TRBD1 matches at 7 bases. The germline gives CDR1 MDHEN, CDR2 SYDVKM. The CDR3 runs 15 residues. DNA of the CDR3: TGTGCCAGCAGTTACTTCCGGGACAGCTCCCACGAGCAGTACTTC. This translates into CASSYFRDSSHEQYF.

The chain carries TRBV3-1 (or the pseudogene TRBV3-2) and TRBJ2-7; 11 bases fit TRBD2. Germline V gene data show CDR1 as LGHDT and CDR2 as YNNKEL (reference sequence). This CDR3 has 16 amino acids. V dropped 4 bases and J dropped 2; count of bases not matched to a gene: 7. The CDR3 protein is CASSLVLAGGPYEQYF. CDR3 DNA: TGTGCCAGCAGCCTAGTCCTAGCGGGGGGCCCCTACGAGCAGTACTTC.

This clone was seen a single time. V and J are TRBV25-1 and TRBJ2-7, with 9 bases fitting TRBD1. CDR1 and CDR2 (germline): MGHDK, SYGVNS. The J segment lost 0 bases and the V segment lost 1 base, leaving 1 base of the junction unmatched. The CDR3 length is 15 residues. As DNA, the CDR3 is TGTGCCAGCAGTGAATTGGGACAGGGCTCCTACGAGCAGTACTTC. As protein: CASSELGQGSYEQYF.

The table lists this clone with a few counts. The chain recombines TRBV15 with TRBJ2-7; maybe TRBD2 (5 bases). This CDR3 has 12 amino acids. CDR1 and CDR2 from the germline V gene are LNHNV and YYDKDF (reference sequence). Trimming shortened V by 3 bases and J by 9 bases, and 12 bases separated the two germline ends. This CDR3 reads CATSRGDNVQYF. DNA for the CDR3: TGTGCCACCAGCAGGGGAGACAATGTGCAGTACTTC. Full variable domain (missing parts from reference TRBV15 and TRBJ2-7): DAMVIQNPRYQVTQFGKPVTLSCSQTLNHNVMYWYQQKSSQAPKLLFHYYDKDFNNEADTPDNFQSRRPNTSFCFLDIRSPGLGDTAMYLCATSRGDNVQYFGPGTRLTVT.

The chain links TRBV29-1 to TRBJ2-3; 8 bases line up with TRBD1. After removal of 8 bases from V and 4 bases from J, the junction contained 11 bases not matched to a gene. The CDR3 is 14 amino acids. CDR1 and CDR2 (germline): SQVTM, ANQGSEA. The CDR3 reads CSLADRGSSDTQYF. The CDR3 DNA reads as TGCAGCTTGGCAGACAGGGGCTCCTCAGATACGCAGTATTTT.

This clone was recorded only once. The chain carries TRBV5-1 and TRBJ2-7, with D uncertain. Germline CDR1 SGHRS, CDR2 YFSETQ. The CDR3 is 17 residues long. V was pared by 0 bases and J by 2 bases, with 18 bases between. The CDR3 DNA reads TGCGCCAGCAGCTTGGCCGAACAGACCAGGATCCCCTACGAGCAGTACTTC. The encoded protein is CASSLAEQTRIPYEQYF.

The V and J genes are TRBV3-1 (or the pseudogene TRBV3-2) and TRBJ1-2; D remains unclear. Germline V lookup: CDR1 LGHDT, CDR2 YNNKEL (reference sequence). V was pared by 1 base and J by 8 bases, with 17 bases between. CDR3 length: 15 amino acids. DNA for the CDR3: TGTGCCAGCAGCCAAGGATTGGGTTTGAAGGAGGGCTACACCTTC. It yields the protein CASSQGLGLKEGYTF.

This clone appeared once. The chain recombines TRBV6-5 with TRBJ1-5, with 7 positions matching TRBD1. This CDR3 region has 15 residues. V was clipped by 5 bases and J by 7 bases; unmatched bases: 11. CDR1 MNHEY and CDR2 SVGAGI come from the germline V gene. The CDR3 DNA sequence: TGTGCCAGCAGTCCGATACAGGGGCCTTTACAGCCCCAGCATTTT. It translates to CASSPIQGPLQPQHF.

CDR3 residues: CASQVGEGNQPQHF. CDR3 coding DNA: TGTGCCAGCCAAGTAGGGGAGGGCAATCAGCCCCAGCATTTT. The chain couples TRBV2 to TRBJ1-5, with D possibly matching TRBD1 (5 bases). V gave up 8 bases and J gave up 2 bases, with 13 bases separating them. The germline gives CDR1 SNHLY, CDR2 FYNNEI. The CDR3 loop spans 14 amino acids.

This clone has just one count. CDR3 nucleotide sequence: TGTGCCAGCAGCTTAGTTGGAGGGGCAAGCTACGAGCAGTACTTC. Translated, it gives CASSLVGGASYEQYF. V and J are TRBV7-2 and TRBJ2-7; D perhaps matches TRBD2 (6 bases). The CDR3 has 15 residues. Germline lookup yields CDR1 SGHTA and CDR2 FQGNSA. Trimming removed 1 base from V and 3 bases from J, with 13 bases in between. Variable domain in full (rest from reference TRBV7-2 and TRBJ2-7): GAGVSQSPSNKVTEKGKDVELRCDPISGHTALYWYRQSLGQGLEFLIYFQGNSAPDKSGLPSDRFSAERTGGSVSTLTIQRTQQEDSAVYLCASSLVGGASYEQYFGPGTRLTVT.

The chain uses TRBV18 and TRBJ2-1; TRBD1 might be the D (6 bases). The CDR3 sequence is 16 residues long. Germline V gives CDR1 KGHSH, CDR2 LQKENI. The V and J ends lost 3 bases and 8 bases respectively, with 20 bases between them. CDR3 protein: CASSPKRGDTRHEQFF. The CDR3 DNA reads TGTGCCAGCTCACCCAAACGAGGGGACACACGGCATGAGCAGTTCTTC.

The genes are TRBV5-6 and TRBJ2-7; 10 bases match TRBD1. Germline V lookup: CDR1 SGHDT, CDR2 YYEEEE. The ends lost 4 bases at V and 4 bases at J; junction bases unmatched: 8. The CDR3 spans 15 residues. The CDR3 region is CASSVGTGAIYEQYF. CDR3 in DNA: TGTGCCAGCAGCGTAGGGACAGGGGCGATATACGAGCAGTACTTC.

This chain uses TRBV18 with TRBJ1-1; D not resolved. Between the trimmed V and J ends, which lost 1 base and 1 base, there was a span of 10 bases. Germline V lookup: CDR1 KGHSH, CDR2 LQKENI. The CDR3 length is 15 residues. The CDR3 DNA is TGTGCCAGCTCACCACGGTCGTCGGGGAACACTGAAGCTTTCTTT. It translates to CASSPRSSGNTEAFF.

The chain couples TRBV11-3 to TRBJ2-5; TRBD2 agrees at 8 bases. Trimming cost V 3 bases and J 5 bases; bases outside gene matches: 8. The CDR3 contains 15 residues. Germline values: CDR1 SGHNT, CDR2 YENEEA. The CDR3 DNA is TGTGCCAGCAGCTTGGGGCCGGGGGGGCAGGAGACCCAGTACTTC. Protein: CASSLGPGGQETQYF.

The V and J genes are TRBV5-6 and TRBJ2-7; D might be TRBD1 (6 bases). With 2 bases removed from V and 3 bases from J, the gap between germline ends came to 12 bases. The CDR3 is made up of 14 amino acids. The V gene's germline CDR1 is SGHDT and CDR2 YYEEEE. DNA of the CDR3: TGTGCCAGCAGCTTAGCAGGGGTCCTCTACGAGCAGTACTTC. It specifies CASSLAGVLYEQYF.

The chain recombines TRBV25-1 with TRBJ1-1; 9 nucleotides line up with TRBD1. V dropped 8 bases and J dropped 6; count of bases not matched to a gene: 13. The CDR3 sequence is 15 residues long. Germline values: CDR1 MGHDK, CDR2 SYGVNS. The CDR3 bases are TGTGCCAGCTCAGGGAGGACAGGGGCTACGGCTGAAGCTTTCTTT. It encodes CASSGRTGATAEAFF.

The chain uses TRBV6-5 and TRBJ2-5, with 8 bases matching TRBD1. This CDR3 comprises 15 residues. CDR1 MNHEY and CDR2 SVGAGI come from the germline V gene. J gave up 7 bases and V 6 bases, and 13 bases lay outside the gene matches. The CDR3 nucleotides read TGTGCCAGCAGCCCCTTAGGACAGGGCCAGGTGACCCAGTACTTC. It codes for CASSPLGQGQVTQYF.

The V gene is TRBV2, the J gene TRBJ2-3, with 10 bases lining up with TRBD2. From germline, CDR1 is SNHLY and CDR2 FYNNEI. The CDR3 has 14 residues. Trimming removed 8 bases from V and 4 bases from J; junction bases left unmatched: 6. This chain's CDR3 is CASVGLAIADTQYF. DNA for the CDR3: TGTGCCAGCGTGGGACTAGCGATCGCAGATACGCAGTATTTT.

This clone has a handful of counts. The rearrangement joins TRBV7-9 to TRBJ2-7; 10 positions match TRBD2. CDR3 length equals 15 residues. CDR1 is SEHNR, CDR2 FQNEAQ, per germline (reference sequence). Trimming took 1 base from V and 6 from J; bases not matched to a gene: 6. Here the CDR3 reads CASSLVSGGALEQYF. The CDR3 region has the DNA TGTGCCAGCAGCTTAGTCAGCGGGGGGGCCCTCGAGCAGTACTTC.

This chain uses TRBV19 with TRBJ2-3; 8 nucleotides match TRBD1. V lost 3 bases and J lost 0; bases outside the gene matches: 5. The CDR3 contains 16 residues. Germline CDR1 and CDR2: LNHDA and SQIVND (reference sequence). The CDR3 protein is CASSMDREESTDTQYF. CDR3 DNA sequence: TGTGCCAGTAGTATGGACAGGGAGGAAAGCACAGATACGCAGTATTTT.

There are a few counts of this clone. The chain carries TRBV20-1 and TRBJ2-7, with TRBD2 as a possible D gene (6 bases). V lost 4 bases, J lost 3 bases, and 7 bases lay in between. From germline, CDR1 is DFQATT and CDR2 SNEGSKA (reference sequence). The CDR3 loop spans 11 amino acids. In nucleotides, the CDR3 is TGCAGTGCTAACGGGGGCTACGAGCAGTACTTC. Translated, it gives CSANGGYEQYF.

The chain employs TRBV5-1 and TRBJ2-1, with 8 nucleotides matching TRBD2. There are 16 residues in the CDR3. Trimming at V came to 3 bases and at J to 3 bases, leaving 8 bases not matched to a gene. The germline CDR1 and CDR2 sequences are SGHRS and YFSETQ. The DNA of the CDR3 is TGCGCCAGCAGCTCGGTAACTAGCGGAAACTACAATGAGCAGTTCTTC. Its protein is CASSSVTSGNYNEQFF.

This clone was seen only once. The V gene is TRBV5-1, the J gene TRBJ2-1; D is uncertain. This CDR3 region has 11 residues. CDR1 and CDR2 (germline): SGHRS, YFSETQ. Trimming shortened V by 3 bases and J by 5 bases, and 3 bases separated the two germline ends. The CDR3 DNA follows: TGCGCCAGCAGCTCAAACAATGAGCAGTTCTTC. Protein sequence: CASSSNNEQFF.

The chain combines TRBV6-5 with TRBJ2-3, with D possibly TRBD2 on 7 matching bases. Germline loops: CDR1 MNHEY, CDR2 SVGAGI. This CDR3 comprises 15 residues. The V end lost 0 bases, the J end lost 5 bases, and 12 bases lay between the germline ends. CDR3 in DNA: TGTGCCAGCAGTTACTCTGGGGGGGCGATAGATACGCAGTATTTT. Translation gives CASSYSGGAIDTQYF.